The source of this T cell receptor (beta chain) is a study of CD8+ T cells in alopecia areata. The V gene lost 0 bases and the J gene lost 3 bases, with 15 bases spanning the gap. This CDR3 region has 16 residues. CDR1 is MNHEY, CDR2 SVGAGI, per germline. Sequencing templates came from extracted RNA that was reverse transcribed into cDNA. Assay: immunoSEQ multiplex PCR; the TCRdb copy retains only in-frame clones and omits some. The sample holds fewer than 200,000 clones, about 60% seen once. Lesional scalp tissue (obtained by punch biopsy) and peripheral blood were collected from alopecia areata patients. The researchers isolated CD4+ and CD8+ T cells from PBMCs by sorting.

The V and J genes are TRBV6-5 and TRBJ2-7; weak D call: TRBD2 (7 bases). The source of this sequence is a human donor with alopecia areata. The source material was CD4+ T cells sorted from blood, sampled at week 0. CDR3 nucleotide sequence: TGTGCCAGCAGTTACTCGGTCCGGGGGGCCCTCTACGAGCAGTACTTC. This codes for CASSYSVRGALYEQYF.